This T cell receptor (beta chain) appears in the sequencing data of a study of identical twins. Every donor was a healthy Caucasian. CDR3 size: 15 residues. Germline assignment: CDR1 SSHAT and CDR2 FNYEAQ (reference sequence). This clonotype was seen a handful of times. The junction and the germline gene differ at one end; a read error may be behind it. TCRdb reprocessed the 5' RACE reads with MiXCR, giving one entry per CDR3 protein. The top ten clones hold more than 0.8% of a sample with about 500,000 distinct CDR3 sequences, roughly 13% of them seen once. These data are also associated with another study on yellow fever vaccine responses in identical twins.

The sequence was collected from a young woman in good health. The sequencing sample was made of CD4+ T cells sorted from blood. J is TRBJ2-7 and V is TRBV7-7, with 11 bases matching TRBD2. CDR3 sequence: CASSLGLAGGTEQYF. DNA of the CDR3: TGTGCTAGCAGCTTAGGTCTAGCGGGAGGTACCGAGCAGTACTTC.